The next 21 T cell receptor beta chains were all read from a single sample in a study of tumor-infiltrating lymphocytes in primary liver carcinoma. Constant-region priming of around 490 ng total RNA yielded TCR beta cDNA. ARM-PCR was slightly modified, and three nested multiplex PCR rounds with it gave rise to the TCR beta libraries. With TRBV1-TRBV30 forward primers and a C-beta reverse primer, the first two PCR rounds were run for approximately 10 cycles each. TCRdb used MiXCR to reprocess the multiplex PCR reads, holding one entry per CDR3 protein. This table has 310,000 or so distinct CDR3 sequences, 50% to 60% appearing once. It was unsorted whole blood that yielded blood RNA, and germline DNA was also extracted. Source material: peripheral blood. These TCRs come from a woman aged 30 to 39 with primary liver carcinoma and hepatitis B virus infection.

This clonotype was detected many times. This chain connects TRBV6-1 to TRBJ1-2; possibly TRBD1 for D (5 bases). The V and J ends lost 4 bases and 4 bases respectively, with 16 bases between them. The CDR3 is 15 residues long. Germline CDR1 reads MNHNS; CDR2 reads SASEGT. CDR3 in DNA: TGTGCCAGCAGTGTGGGCCGTGGGACTTCCTATGGCTACACCTTC. Translated, it gives CASSVGRGTSYGYTF.

As concerns this clonotype: A read error may explain this, as a much larger clone is one base away. The chain uses TRBV5-6 and TRBJ2-2; no clear D gene. This CDR3 is built from 16 residues. V was trimmed by 4 bases and J by 3 bases, leaving 16 bases between them. Looked up from germline, CDR1 is SGHDT and CDR2 is YYEEEE. The CDR3, as DNA: TGTGCCAGCAGCACCCCCCGGGCAGATTACACCGGGGAGCTGTTTTTT. Protein sequence: CASSTPRADYTGELFF.

The V call is TRBV6-5, the J call TRBJ1-6; D remains ambiguous. This CDR3 is 16 amino acids long. Germline loops: CDR1 MNHEY, CDR2 SVGAGI. V shed 0 bases and J shed 7 bases, with 13 bases lying between them. The chain's CDR3 is CASSYSGGLENSPLHF. DNA of the CDR3: TGTGCCAGCAGTTACTCTGGAGGGCTGGAAAATTCACCCCTCCACTTT.

The V gene is TRBV7-9, the J gene TRBJ2-1; 9 nucleotides agree with TRBD1. The CDR3 sequence is 12 residues long. Germline CDR1 and CDR2: SEHNR and FQNEAQ (reference sequence). The V gene end was trimmed by 4 bases and the J gene end by 10 bases; junction bases not matched to a gene: 2. For the CDR3, the DNA is TGTGCCAGCAGCTGGACAGGGGTGGAGCAGTTCTTC. Amino acids: CASSWTGVEQFF.

This clonotype was observed at least ten times. This rearrangement joins TRBV6-1 to TRBJ1-6; 7 bases are shared with TRBD1. Germline CDR1 MNHNS, CDR2 SASEGT. This CDR3 has 15 amino acids. V lost 6 bases and J lost 9; bases outside the gene matches: 11. This chain's CDR3 is CASRTSVTGTSPLHF. In nucleotides, the CDR3 is TGTGCCAGCAGGACCTCGGTGACAGGGACTTCACCCCTCCACTTT.

To note about this clonotype: Germline is not matched at one junction end, which may reflect a read error. V gene TRBV11-2 combines with J gene TRBJ2-1; a possible D gene is TRBD2 (6 bases). The CDR3 sequence is 14 residues long. CDR1 and CDR2 from the germline V gene are SGHAT and FQNNGV. For the CDR3, the DNA is TGTGCCAGCAGAGGGGCTAGCGCTTACAATGAGCGGCTCTTC. It is translated as CASRGASAYNERLF.

About this clonotype itself: A much bigger clone sits one base away, suggesting this may be a read error. The rearrangement joins TRBV12-3 or TRBV12-4 to TRBJ2-3; tentatively, D is TRBD2 (6 bases). Trimming took 9 bases from V and 5 from J, leaving 18 bases between them. This CDR3 has 14 residues. The CDR3 sequence: CARVEGRFLDTQYF. The CDR3 DNA reads as TGTGCCAGGGTGGAGGGCCGGTTTCTAGATACGCAGTATTTT.

On this clonotype itself: The junction departs from the called germline gene at one end, perhaps through a read error. This sequence joins TRBV10-3 and TRBJ1-2; D is undetermined. The germline CDR1 and CDR2 sequences are ENHRY and SYGVKD. The CDR3 spans 13 residues. Here the CDR3 DNA reads TGTGTCATCAGTGTGGGAGCTGTCTTCGGCTACACCTTC. It specifies CVISVGAVFGYTF.

As for this clonotype: This may be a read error: a much more frequent sequence differs by one nucleotide. Because it lacks the conserved phenylalanine or tryptophan at the end, this CDR3 is likely a read error. J is TRBJ2-5 and V is TRBV12-3 or TRBV12-4; 7 bases line up with TRBD2. The CDR3 is made up of 16 amino acids. V gave up 2 bases and J gave up 5 bases; unmatched junction bases: 11. The CDR3 coding sequence is TGTGCCAGCAGTTTAAATGTGGGAGGGCCGGGGGAGACCCAGTACTCC. The encoded protein is CASSLNVGGPGETQYS.

This clonotype was observed a few times. The V call is TRBV6-1, the J call TRBJ1-2, with 7 nucleotides matching TRBD1. Germline values: CDR1 MNHNS, CDR2 SASEGT. Unmatched junction bases numbered 14, after V lost 2 bases and J lost 2 bases. The length of the CDR3 is 18 residues. In nucleotides, the CDR3 is TGTGCCAGCAGTGAAACCATGTTCCCAGGACAGGCAAACTATGGCTACACCTTC. Encoded protein: CASSETMFPGQANYGYTF.

About this clonotype itself: This could be a read error, since a much larger clone is one nucleotide away. The V and J genes are TRBV10-3 and TRBJ2-3, with TRBD2 matching over 7 bases. Germline V gene lookup returns CDR1 ENHRY and CDR2 SYGVKD. The CDR3 runs 15 residues. The CDR3 coding sequence is TGTGCCAACAGTGAGTCGACCGGGGGGACAGATACGCAGTATTTT. Amino acid sequence: CANSESTGGTDTQYF.

As for this clonotype: Possible read error: a much larger clone is one base away. The genes are TRBV4-1 and TRBJ2-4; a possible D gene is TRBD1 (6 bases). Germline lookup yields CDR1 MGHRA and CDR2 YSYEKL. The CDR3 is 18 amino acids. CDR3 protein: CANSVRDTQVLAKNIQYF. CDR3 bases: TGCGCCAACAGCGTCCGGGACACCCAGGTTCTAGCCAAAAACATTCAGTACTTC.

This clonotype has more than one count but fewer than ten. The chain carries TRBV4-2 and TRBJ2-7; D is possibly TRBD1 (5 bases). The germline V and J ends were trimmed by 4 bases and 0 bases, with 13 bases remaining between them. Germline V gives CDR1 LGHNA, CDR2 YNFKEQ. CDR3 size: 15 residues. CDR3 residues: CASSRGHGDSYEQYF. The CDR3, as DNA: TGTGCCAGCAGCCGCGGACACGGAGACTCCTACGAGCAGTACTTC.

As concerns this clonotype: The junction does not match germline at one end; this may be a read error. The chain employs TRBV11-2 and TRBJ2-5; 10 bases match TRBD2. The CDR3 covers 15 residues. CDR1 is SGHAT, CDR2 FQNNGV, per germline. CDR3 sequence: CTSSYSGRTGESQYF. In DNA, the CDR3 is TGTACCAGCAGTTATAGCGGGAGGACTGGGGAGAGCCAGTACTTC.

This clonotype was detected only a few times. One end of the junction varies from germline; a read error may be responsible. The chain has TRBV10-2 and TRBJ2-1; D is unresolved. CDR1 and CDR2 from the germline V gene are WSHSY and SAAADI. The CDR3 covers 12 residues. CDR3 region: CASTNVYYEQFF. In DNA form, the CDR3 reads TGCGCCAGCACTAATGTCTACTATGAGCAGTTCTTC.

Worth noting for this clonotype: The CDR3 ends on some other residue instead of the conserved phenylalanine or tryptophan, so this is likely a read error. The J gene is TRBJ1-1, the V gene TRBV10-1; tentatively, D is TRBD1 (6 bases). The CDR3 covers 14 residues. Per germline, CDR1 WNHNN and CDR2 SYGVQD (reference sequence). The CDR3 loop reads CASSVGGPRTEAFI. The CDR3 bases are TGCGCTAGCAGTGTTGGGGGGCCGAGGACTGAAGCTTTCATT.

Remarks on this clonotype: At one end, the junction sequence differs from germline, possibly due to a read error. The chain employs TRBV14 and TRBJ2-5, with 8 bases that match TRBD1. The length of the CDR3 is 14 residues. CDR1 is SGHDN and CDR2 is FVKESK in the germline V gene. Here the CDR3 reads CASSQDRGLETQYF. The CDR3 coding sequence is TGCGCCAGCAGCCAAGACAGGGGTCTAGAGACCCAGTACTTC.

Worth noting for this clonotype: This may be a read error: a much more frequent sequence differs by one nucleotide. Without the conserved terminal phenylalanine or tryptophan, this CDR3 likely stems from a read error. J is TRBJ1-5 and V is TRBV11-3, with 8 bases aligning to TRBD1. The CDR3 runs to 15 residues. The ends lost 1 base at V and 1 base at J; junction bases unmatched: 0. The germline gives CDR1 SGHNT, CDR2 YENEEA. CDR3 in amino acids: CASSLGQGSNQPQHL. For the CDR3, the DNA is TGTGCCAGCAGCTTAGGACAGGGGAGCAATCAGCCCCAGCATCTT.

A note on this clonotype: This may be a read error: a much more frequent sequence differs by one nucleotide. The gene calls are TRBV29-1 and TRBJ1-1; maybe TRBD1 (5 bases). The CDR3 totals 12 residues. Germline V lookup: CDR1 SQVTM, CDR2 ANQGSEA. The CDR3 is CSVRGVGTEVFF. As DNA, the CDR3 is TGCAGCGTCCGGGGGGTTGGCACTGAAGTTTTCTTT.

Regarding this clonotype: The missing conserved phenylalanine or tryptophan at the end of this CDR3 makes a read error likely. The chain has TRBV11-2 and TRBJ2-7; 10 bases align to TRBD1. The germline V gene encodes CDR1 SGHAT and CDR2 FQNNGV. Trimming took 7 bases from V and 5 from J; bases not matched to a gene: 14. CDR3 size: 16 residues. The chain's CDR3 is CASTNPAGQGVHEQYL. CDR3 nucleotide sequence: TGTGCCAGCACCAACCCGGCCGGACAGGGGGTCCACGAGCAGTACCTC.

This clonotype has only a few counts. J is TRBJ2-3 and V is TRBV4-1; D tentatively fits TRBD1 or TRBD2 (5 bases each). CDR3 size: 15 residues. The ends were cut back, 6 bases at V and 4 bases at J, with 17 bases in the middle. CDR1 and CDR2 from the germline V gene are MGHRA and YSYEKL. The CDR3 protein is CASSTGHPGADTQYF. CDR3 in DNA: TGCGCCAGCAGTACTGGACACCCCGGGGCAGATACGCAGTATTTT.